The rows below give T cell receptor beta chains drawn from one sample of a study of blood T cell repertoires in COVID-19. The table came from immunoSEQ multiplex PCR; TCRdb's copy has only in-frame clones and leaves some out. The sample records about 500,000 clones, 87% being singletons. The sequenced material came from PBMCs or T cells enriched from blood (not recorded which). Receptor source: a woman aged 18-29 years who had recovered from COVID-19. The CDR3 runs from the conserved cysteine through the conserved F or W. A D gene is named only where the DNA matches it firmly. The size field is filled for only some rows; it gives once, few, many or a size class.

TRBJ1-1 | NA | NA | TRBV5-5 | CASSPSDFYRAREAFF | TGTGCCAGCAGCCCCTCTGATTTTTACAGGGCTAGGGAAGCTTTCTTT
TRBJ1-6 | NA | NA | TRBV30 | CAWTVSYNSPLHF | TGTGCCTGGACAGTTTCTTATAATTCACCCCTCCACTTT
TRBJ2-7 | NA | NA | TRBV7-2 | CASSLEGVGQYF | TGTGCCAGCAGCTTAGAGGGGGTGGGGCAGTACTTC
TRBJ1-1 | few | NA | TRBV4-1 | CASSQQGSLNTEAFF | TGCGCCAGCAGCCAACAGGGCAGCTTGAACACTGAAGCTTTCTTT
TRBJ2-6 | NA | NA | TRBV30 | CAYRDRANVLTF | TGTGCCTACAGGGATAGGGCCAACGTCCTGACTTTC
TRBJ1-1 | NA | TRBD1 | TRBV15 | CATRGTGMNTEAFF | TGTGCCACTAGAGGGACAGGGATGAACACTGAAGCTTTCTTT
TRBJ1-4 | few | NA | TRBV3-1/TRBV3-2 | CASSSSEQATNEKLFF | TGTGCCAGCAGCTCAAGTGAACAGGCAACTAATGAAAAACTGTTTTTT
TRBJ1-3 | NA | TRBD1 | TRBV19 | CASMRDREAGNTIYF | TGTGCCAGTATGAGGGACAGGGAAGCTGGAAACACCATATATTTT
TRBJ2-7 | once | NA | TRBV15 | CATSRPPFVYEQYF | TGTGCCACCAGCAGACCTCCCTTTGTCTACGAGCAGTACTTC
TRBJ2-1 | NA | NA | TRBV19 | CASSIDRDANEQFF | TGTGCCAGTAGTATAGACAGGGATGCCAATGAGCAGTTCTTC
TRBJ1-1 | once | TRBD1 | TRBV9 | CASTRTGGTEAFF | TGTGCCAGCACCCGGACAGGGGGAACTGAAGCTTTCTTT
TRBJ2-3 | NA | TRBD2 | TRBV28 | CASSSVGTSGGGRTDTQYF | TGTGCCAGCAGTTCCGTTGGGACTAGCGGGGGGGGGCGCACAGATACGCAGTATTTT
TRBJ1-4 | NA | TRBD1 | TRBV19 | CASSIRQGGEKLFF | TGTGCCAGTAGTATCCGACAGGGAGGTGAAAAACTGTTTTTT
TRBJ2-2 | NA | NA | TRBV30 | CAWSGYLDTGELFF | TGTGCCTGGAGTGGCTATCTGGACACCGGGGAGCTGTTTTTT
TRBJ1-2 | NA | TRBD1 | TRBV5-1 | CASSWNAGQDYGYTF | TGCGCCAGCAGCTGGAATGCTGGACAGGACTATGGCTACACCTTC
TRBJ2-7 | once | NA | TRBV30 | CAWGPGGDYEQYF | TGTGCCTGGGGCCCCGGGGGTGATTACGAGCAGTACTTC
TRBJ1-2 | NA | NA | TRBV3-1/TRBV3-2 | CASSPRTLAGANYGYTF | TGTGCCAGCAGCCCAAGGACCCTGGCAGGGGCAAACTATGGCTACACCTTC
TRBJ1-2 | NA | NA | TRBV10-1 | CASNVPRGYTF | TGCGCCAGCAACGTGCCGAGGGGCTACACCTTC
TRBJ1-2 | NA | NA | TRBV12-3/TRBV12-4 | CASRRGNGYTF | TGTGCCAGCAGGAGAGGTAATGGCTACACCTTC
TRBJ1-2 | NA | NA | TRBV19 | CASSIRRDTIYGYTF | TGTGCCAGTAGTATCCGCCGGGACACTATCTATGGCTACACCTTC
TRBJ1-2 | NA | NA | TRBV28 | CASSGQSSNYGYTF | TGTGCCAGCAGTGGACAGAGCTCTAACTATGGCTACACCTTC
TRBJ1-4 | NA | NA | TRBV11-2 | CASSFQTNEKLFF | TGTGCCAGCAGCTTCCAGACTAATGAAAAACTGTTTTTT
TRBJ1-5 | once | TRBD1 | TRBV12-5 | CASGLATGDRNQPQHF | TGTGCTAGTGGTTTGGCTACAGGGGATCGCAATCAGCCCCAGCATTTT
TRBJ2-3 | NA | NA | TRBV4-1 | CASSQVGVGAITDTQYF | TGCGCCAGCAGCCAAGTTGGAGTAGGGGCAATCACAGATACGCAGTATTTT
TRBJ1-5 | NA | TRBD1 | TRBV6-1 | CASSARDRATYQPQHF | TGTGCCAGCAGTGCCCGGGACAGGGCGACGTATCAGCCCCAGCATTTT
TRBJ1-4 | once | NA | TRBV19 | CASSIGRVGEKLFF | TGTGCCAGTAGTATAGGGAGGGTCGGTGAAAAACTGTTTTTT
TRBJ2-1 | NA | TRBD1 | TRBV12-5 | CASGSTGTGISRGGGASGGNEQFF | TGTGCTAGTGGTTCGACCGGGACAGGGATTTCGCGGGGTGGCGGGGCCTCCGGGGGGAATGAGCAGTTCTTC
TRBJ1-5 | many | NA | TRBV10-3 | CAAGPTEPQHF | TGTGCAGCGGGGCCAACGGAGCCCCAGCATTTT
TRBJ1-3 | NA | TRBD1 | TRBV19 | CASNLQGASSGNTIYF | TGTGCCAGTAATTTGCAGGGGGCGAGCTCTGGAAACACCATATATTTT
TRBJ1-2 | NA | TRBD1 | TRBV7-8 | CASSLGFTGEDGYTF | TGTGCCAGCAGCTTAGGATTTACAGGGGAGGATGGCTACACCTTC
TRBJ2-3 | NA | TRBD2 | TRBV10-3 | CAISEFGVRLAGGSTDTQYF | TGTGCCATCAGTGAGTTTGGGGTACGACTAGCGGGGGGCAGCACAGATACGCAGTATTTT
TRBJ1-1 | NA | TRBD1 | TRBV5-4 | CASRSNRGIKKYTEAFF | TGTGCCAGCAGATCCAACAGGGGGATAAAGAAGTACACTGAAGCTTTCTTT
TRBJ1-2 | NA | NA | TRBV27 | CASRLQGTYGYTF | TGTGCCAGCCGCCTCCAGGGGACCTATGGCTACACCTTC
TRBJ2-2 | NA | NA | TRBV4-1 | CASSQERATRTNTGELFF | TGCGCCAGCAGCCAAGAGAGGGCCACCCGGACGAACACCGGGGAGCTGTTTTTT
TRBJ2-1 | NA | TRBD2 | TRBV19 | CASSMTREGDQFF | TGTGCCAGTTCCATGACCAGGGAGGGCGACCAGTTCTTC
TRBJ2-3 | NA | TRBD1 | TRBV7-2 | CASSLWSGGTGLTDTQYF | TGTGCCAGCAGCTTATGGAGTGGCGGGACAGGACTCACAGATACGCAGTATTTT
TRBJ2-1 | NA | TRBD1 | TRBV12-3/TRBV12-4 | CASSLTGGHGQFF | TGTGCCAGCAGCCTAACAGGGGGCCATGGGCAGTTCTTC
TRBJ2-7 | NA | NA | TRBV7-9 | CASSLAGVSYEQYF | TGTGCCAGCAGCTTGGCCGGGGTCTCCTACGAGCAGTACTTC
TRBJ2-1 | NA | TRBD2 | TRBV5-1 | CASSLTSGEGNEQFF | TGCGCCAGCAGCTTAACTAGCGGGGAAGGGAATGAGCAGTTCTTC
TRBJ2-1 | NA | TRBD2 | TRBV6-5 | CASSPERGSYNEQFF | TGTGCCAGCAGTCCAGAGCGGGGGTCCTACAATGAGCAGTTCTTC
TRBJ1-1 | NA | NA | TRBV21-1 | CASSKTPWTGLRTEAFF | TGTGCCAGCAGCAAAACCCCGTGGACAGGATTAAGGACTGAAGCTTTCTTT
TRBJ2-2 | few | NA | TRBV5-1 | CASSSRTGRTGELFF | TGCGCCAGCAGCTCCCGGACTGGAAGAACCGGGGAGCTGTTTTTT